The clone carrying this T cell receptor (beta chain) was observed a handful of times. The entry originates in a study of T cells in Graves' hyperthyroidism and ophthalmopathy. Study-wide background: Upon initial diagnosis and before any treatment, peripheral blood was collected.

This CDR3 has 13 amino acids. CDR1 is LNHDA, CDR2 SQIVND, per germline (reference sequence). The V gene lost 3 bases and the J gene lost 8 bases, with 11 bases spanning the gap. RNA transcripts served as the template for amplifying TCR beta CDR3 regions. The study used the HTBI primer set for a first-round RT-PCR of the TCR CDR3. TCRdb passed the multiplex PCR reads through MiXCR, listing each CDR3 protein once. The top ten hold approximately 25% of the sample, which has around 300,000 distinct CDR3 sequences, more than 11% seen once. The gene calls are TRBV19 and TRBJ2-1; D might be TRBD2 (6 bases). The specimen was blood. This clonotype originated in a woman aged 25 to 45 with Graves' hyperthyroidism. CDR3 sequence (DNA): TGTGCCAGTAGTATCGTTAGCGGCTATGAGCAGTTCTTC. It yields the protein CASSIVSGYEQFF.